Listed here are 21 T cell receptor beta chains from one sample, sequenced in a study of blood T cell repertoires in COVID-19. Sequencing used immunoSEQ multiplex PCR; TCRdb keeps in-frame clones, though not all of them. The sample lists roughly 190,000 clones, 65% to 80% occurring once. The specimen sequenced was PBMCs or T cells enriched from blood (not recorded which). These receptors originate from a woman between 50 and 59 years old with acute COVID-19.

The rearrangement links TRBV7-2 to TRBJ1-6, with 8 bases identical to TRBD1. The CDR3 runs 15 residues. Germline loops: CDR1 SGHTA, CDR2 FQGNSA. J was trimmed by 7 bases and V by 5 bases; bases with no gene match: 7. CDR3 in DNA: TGTGCCAGCAGCCAAAGTGGGGACAGGAATTCACCCCTCCACTTT. Protein product: CASSQSGDRNSPLHF.

The CDR3, as DNA: TGTGCCAGCAGGGGGATCGGGACAGGGGATCAGCCCCAGCATTTT. Translation: CASRGIGTGDQPQHF. The genes are TRBV6-5 and TRBJ1-5, with 10 bases fitting TRBD1. Germline V lookup: CDR1 MNHEY, CDR2 SVGAGI. The CDR3 length is 15 residues. J was trimmed by 5 bases and V by 6 bases; bases with no gene match: 7.

The chain employs TRBV4-2 and TRBJ1-5; 7 positions match TRBD1. The V gene's germline CDR1 is LGHNA and CDR2 YNFKEQ. The CDR3 is made up of 13 amino acids. The V gene end was trimmed by 4 bases and the J gene end by 7 bases; junction bases not matched to a gene: 4. CDR3 in amino acids: CASSPGGRQPQHF. The CDR3 region has the DNA TGTGCCAGCAGCCCAGGGGGTAGGCAGCCCCAGCATTTT.

J is TRBJ2-5 and V is TRBV7-8, with D possibly being TRBD1 (6 bases). V gave up 2 bases and J gave up 4 bases, with 17 bases separating them. The CDR3 is 16 amino acids. Germline V gene lookup returns CDR1 SGHVS and CDR2 FQNEAQ. The CDR3 coding sequence is TGTGCCAGCAGCTTATGGGGGCGGGCCCAGGGAGAGACCCAGTACTTC. It is translated as CASSLWGRAQGETQYF.

This chain connects TRBV30 to TRBJ1-3; 7 nucleotides align to TRBD1. Unmatched junction bases numbered 8, after V lost 4 bases and J lost 2 bases. The CDR3 length is 15 residues. The germline gives CDR1 GTSNPN, CDR2 SVGIG (reference sequence). The CDR3 DNA reads as TGTGCCTGGAATAGAAGAGGGGGCGCTGGAAACACCATATATTTT. It specifies CAWNRRGGAGNTIYF.

CDR3 coding DNA: TGCGCCAGCAGCCTTGGGCCGGACAGGGGTACGGCTTTCTTT. Its translation: CASSLGPDRGTAFF. This sequence joins TRBV4-1 and TRBJ1-1; TRBD1 matches at 9 bases. Germline assignment: CDR1 MGHRA and CDR2 YSYEKL. J lost 11 bases, V lost 4 bases, and 11 bases had no gene match. The CDR3 length is 14 residues.

As concerns this clone: The same CDR3 also results from other DNA sequences found in this sample. The chain has TRBV5-8 and TRBJ1-2, with 8 bases matching TRBD1. CDR1 and CDR2 from the germline V gene are SGHTS and YDEGEE. The CDR3 has 13 amino acids. V shed 2 bases, J shed 7 bases, and the junction held 4 bases outside the gene matches. CDR3 bases: TGTGCCAGCAGCTTAGCAGGGGGCGGTGGCTACACCTTC. It specifies CASSLAGGGGYTF.

This chain connects TRBV19 to TRBJ2-1; 10 nucleotides agree with TRBD2. Germline V lookup: CDR1 LNHDA, CDR2 SQIVND (reference sequence). V gave up 6 bases and J gave up 2 bases; unmatched junction bases: 4. The CDR3 is 15 amino acids. CDR3 sequence (DNA): TGTGCCAGTAGCCCCCTAGCGGGGGCCTACAATGAGCAGTTCTTC. It is translated as CASSPLAGAYNEQFF.

This chain uses TRBV4-3 with TRBJ1-2, with D perhaps TRBD1 (5 bases). With 1 base removed from V and 4 bases from J, the gap between germline ends came to 13 bases. The CDR3 covers 15 residues. Germline CDR1 and CDR2: LGHNA and YSLEER. This CDR3 is CASSQAVAGRYGYTF. The CDR3 DNA reads as TGCGCCAGCAGCCAAGCGGTTGCAGGGCGCTATGGCTACACCTTC.

The chain couples TRBV6-2 or TRBV6-3 to TRBJ2-7; the match to TRBD1 covers 9 bases. J lost 2 bases, V lost 1 base, and 6 bases had no gene match. Germline V CDR1 and CDR2: MNHEY, SVGEGT. This CDR3 region has 16 residues. The CDR3 spells CASSYYAGTGTYEQYV. The CDR3 coding sequence is TGTGCCAGCAGTTACTATGCCGGGACAGGGACCTACGAGCAGTACGTC.

The chain carries TRBV12-3 or TRBV12-4 and TRBJ1-2; D remains unclear. V shed 3 bases and J shed 3 bases, with 2 bases lying between them. This CDR3 spans 11 amino acids. The CDR3 here is CASSFDYGYTF. As DNA, the CDR3 is TGTGCCAGCAGTTTCGACTATGGCTACACCTTC.

The genes are TRBV12-3 or TRBV12-4 and TRBJ1-1; 7 positions match TRBD1. V shed 4 bases and J 8 bases; nucleotides not matched to a gene: 1. The CDR3 length is 11 residues. For the CDR3, the DNA is TGTGCCAGCAGTTGGACAGGAGAAGCTTTCTTT. It is translated as CASSWTGEAFF.

The V and J genes are TRBV18 and TRBJ1-5, with TRBD1 matching over 8 bases. The V and J ends lost 2 bases and 6 bases, in that order; junction bases with no gene match: 6. The CDR3 extends over 15 amino acids. CDR1 and CDR2 from the germline V gene are KGHSH and LQKENI. The CDR3, as DNA: TGTGCCAGCTCACCATTCTACCAGGGGGCTCAGCCCCAGCATTTT. Its translation is CASSPFYQGAQPQHF.

This clone was counted a few times. This chain links TRBV2 with TRBJ2-5, with D maybe TRBD2 (5 bases). The V end was cut by 7 bases, the J end by 1 base, with 16 bases between. Germline-derived CDR1 and CDR2 are SNHLY and FYNNEI. This CDR3 comprises 15 residues. The CDR3 coding sequence is TGTGCCAGCACCCCCCGGGGAAACCTCCAAGAGACCCAGTACTTC. Translation gives CASTPRGNLQETQYF.

This clone turned up a few times. In DNA, the CDR3 is TGTGCCAGCAGGGGAAACAGGGGGCGAAGCACTGAAGCTTTCTTT. Residues: CASRGNRGRSTEAFF. The V and J genes are TRBV16 and TRBJ1-1, with 9 bases identical to TRBD1. The CDR3 spans 15 residues. The J segment lost 4 bases and the V segment lost 6 bases, leaving 9 bases of the junction unmatched. Per germline, CDR1 KGHSY and CDR2 FQNENV.

V usage is TRBV5-4 and J usage is TRBJ2-1; TRBD1 aligns across 11 bases. This CDR3 has 15 residues. After removal of 4 bases from V and 7 bases from J, the junction contained 7 bases not matched to a gene. In germline, CDR1 is SGHNT, CDR2 YYREEE (reference sequence). CDR3 region: CASSTGQGARNEQFF. The CDR3 DNA reads as TGTGCCAGCAGCACCGGACAGGGGGCGCGGAATGAGCAGTTCTTC.

The sample holds a few counts of this clone. The chain carries TRBV28 and TRBJ2-2; possibly TRBD1 for D (6 bases). Germline V CDR1 and CDR2: MDHEN, SYDVKM. V was clipped by 2 bases and J by 5 bases, with 15 bases between them. CDR3 length: 16 amino acids. CDR3 region: CASSLGYRVGTGELFF. In DNA form, the CDR3 reads TGTGCCAGCAGTTTAGGGTACAGGGTCGGGACCGGGGAGCTGTTTTTT.

The chain couples TRBV11-1 to TRBJ2-1; the D gene is possibly TRBD2 (6 bases). The CDR3 is 15 residues long. V was pared by 6 bases and J by 7 bases, with 19 bases between. The germline V gene encodes CDR1 SGHAT and CDR2 FQDESV (reference sequence). CDR3 bases: TGTGCCAGCAGTTCCACGGAGGGAGGTTGGAATGAGCAGTTCTTC. It specifies CASSSTEGGWNEQFF.

The chain has TRBV29-1 and TRBJ2-5; a weak D match, TRBD2 (5 bases). This CDR3 is 14 amino acids long. Deletions cut 2 bases from V and 9 bases from J, with 19 bases between. Germline assignment: CDR1 SQVTM and CDR2 ANQGSEA. In DNA form, the CDR3 reads TGCAGCGTTGAATTTTCATCGTCAAGAGCGGCCCAGTACTTC. Translated: CSVEFSSSRAAQYF. Full variable domain (rest looked up from reference TRBV29-1 and TRBJ2-5): SAVISQKPSRDICQRGTSLTIQCQVDSQVTMMFWYRQQPGQSLTLIATANQGSEATYESGFVIDKFPISRPNLTFSTLTVSNMSPEDSSIYLCSVEFSSSRAAQYFGPGTRLLVL.

This chain uses TRBV7-8 with TRBJ1-5, with 7 positions matching TRBD1. The V gene end was trimmed by 5 bases and the J gene end by 2 bases; junction bases not matched to a gene: 9. Germline loops: CDR1 SGHVS, CDR2 FQNEAQ. The CDR3 totals 16 residues. CDR3 amino acids: CASSPEGAGGNQPQHF. In DNA, the CDR3 is TGTGCCAGCAGCCCTGAGGGGGCTGGTGGCAATCAGCCCCAGCATTTT.

The sample holds one count of this clone. The J gene is TRBJ1-2, the V gene TRBV14; 8 nucleotides line up with TRBD1. V dropped 2 bases and J dropped 6; count of bases not matched to a gene: 8. CDR3 length: 15 amino acids. Per germline, CDR1 SGHDN and CDR2 FVKESK. The CDR3 loop is CASSQLRTGQNGYTF. DNA of the CDR3: TGTGCCAGCAGCCAACTACGGACAGGGCAGAATGGCTACACCTTC. Supplemented by reference TRBV14 and TRBJ1-2, the full variable domain reads EAGVTQFPSHSVIEKGQTVTLRCDPISGHDNLYWYRRVMGKEIKFLLHFVKESKQDESGMPNNRFLAERTGGTYSTLKVQPAELEDSGVYFCASSQLRTGQNGYTFGSGTRLTVV.